The T cell receptor (beta chain) described here comes from a study of cytomegalovirus exposure and HLA in healthy donors. The PCR ran on 60 Vbeta and 13 Jbeta primers. Profiling relied on immunoSEQ multiplex PCR, and the TCRdb table lists in-frame clones only, not all of them. The data show 150,000 to 200,000 clones, around four fifths seen once. V was trimmed by 5 bases and J by 0 bases, leaving 14 bases between them. The CDR3 extends over 16 amino acids. Germline V gene data show CDR1 as MNHNY and CDR2 as SVGAGI (reference sequence). V gene TRBV6-6 combines with J gene TRBJ1-5, with D hard to call. The TCR was taken from a female donor in good health and CMV-seronegative. The sequenced material came from PBMCs. The CDR3 here is CASSREGDYSNQPQHF. DNA for the CDR3: TGTGCCAGCAGTCGCGAGGGTGATTATAGCAATCAGCCCCAGCATTTT.